The T cell receptor (beta chain) described here comes from a study of T cells in Graves' hyperthyroidism and ophthalmopathy. Study-wide points: Most expanded thyroid clonotypes above 0.001 recurred in blood. Ophthalmopathy stood apart from stable hyperthyroidism in a 13 V-J model. Model output signaled ophthalmopathy a median approximately 6.2 months ahead of onset.

Amplification targeted TCR beta CDR3 regions from RNA transcripts. HTBI primers were the set used in a first-round RT-PCR of the TCR CDR3. TCRdb ran MiXCR on the multiplex PCR reads and lists one entry per CDR3 protein. Here the sample spans about 700,000 distinct CDR3 sequences, 14% being singletons. Isolation of PBMCs was performed on 8 to 10 ml fresh peripheral blood. Looked up from germline, CDR1 is SEHNR and CDR2 is FQNEAQ (reference sequence). This CDR3 contains 13 residues. V lost 8 bases to trimming and J lost 1 base, with 11 bases between them. This clonotype was picked up many times. Its target is not known.

This receptor was identified in a woman under 30 with Graves' hyperthyroidism. What was sequenced was blood. The chain joins TRBV7-9 to TRBJ1-1; possibly TRBD1 for D (5 bases). CDR3 nucleotides: TGTGCCAGCCTGTCGGGACCGAACACTGAAGCTTTCTTT. Protein product: CASLSGPNTEAFF.